This T cell receptor (beta chain) was sequenced during a study of response to subunit inactivated influenza vaccine. The junction had 10 bases not matched to a gene; V was cut back by 6 bases and J by 5 bases. From germline, CDR1 is ENHRY and CDR2 SYGVKD. This CDR3 comprises 16 residues. TCRdb recomputed calls from the RT-PCR reads with MiXCR, one row per CDR3 protein. The table includes about 610,000 distinct CDR3 sequences, 14% detected once. This clonotype was observed a few times. The input for sequencing was PBMCs from blood, taken about 12 days after vaccination. V usage is TRBV10-3 and J usage is TRBJ1-6; TRBD1 aligns across 7 bases. The receptor comes from a middle-aged man who received an inactivated influenza vaccine. The CDR3 DNA is TGTGCCATCAGCCCGAGGGCAGGGGGAGATAATTCACCCCTCCACTTT. This codes for CAISPRAGGDNSPLHF.